This T cell receptor (beta chain) was profiled in a study of T cell changes during pregnancy in multiple sclerosis (dated by TCRdb to the late 2010s). For the wider study: The study looked at changes in the T cell repertoire across pregnancy in women with multiple sclerosis.

There are 16 amino acids in the CDR3, from cysteine to phenylalanine inclusive. Kept here is only the CDR3 DNA, which spans 48 bases and is read in frame from base 1. V sheds 5 bases and J sheds 5 bases, leaving 18 bases between their ends. CDR1 and CDR2 were assigned from the germline V gene as SGHTA and FQGTGA. The library was built by means of the immunoSEQ multiplex PCR assay. TCRdb retrieved this table from immuneACCESS and kept in-frame rearrangements only. Not all clones are present; in checked studies, unresolved V genes account for under half, and no reason is known for the remainder. Present in this sample are 90,000 to 120,000 clones, 85% to 95% of which were seen just once. The ten top clones hold 0.78% of the sample. To note about this clone: Its recognized antigen is unknown. Per-base qualities were not stored, and no clone one base away is much larger.

Sequencing used peripheral blood, obtained in the third trimester of pregnancy. The TCR was taken from a female donor in good health, enrolled as a control in a pregnancy study. Recombination joined TRBV7-3 with TRBJ2-2; TRBD2 is perhaps the D gene, given 7 matching bases. In nucleotides, the sequence is TGTGCCAGCAGCCCCGCGTGGGGGGGCCGTACCGGGGAGCTGTTTTTT. Translation gives CASSPAWGGRTGELFF.